The 3 T cell receptor beta chains reported below all come from one sample, sequenced in a study of CD8+ T cells in alopecia areata. Treatment defined: oral pan-JAK inhibitor, 5-10 mg twice daily. As the sequencing template, cDNA was produced by extracting RNA and reverse transcribing it. The repertoire was sequenced with immunoSEQ multiplex PCR; TCRdb's copy has only in-frame clones and lacks some. There are around 190,000 clones in the sample; around three fifths occur only once, and about 4% lies in the top ten. The sequences come from CD4+ T cells sorted from blood, collected at week 4, from a patient treated with tofacitinib. The receptors were gathered from a human donor with alopecia areata.

The V and J genes are TRBV7-8 and TRBJ2-7, with D perhaps TRBD2 (6 bases). In germline, CDR1 is SGHVS, CDR2 FQNEAQ. The CDR3 has 15 amino acids. The V gene lost 3 bases and the J gene lost 2 bases, with 14 bases spanning the gap. CDR3: CASSFRRVGTYEQYF. In DNA form, the CDR3 reads TGTGCCAGCAGCTTTCGGAGGGTCGGGACCTACGAGCAGTACTTC.

The chain recombines TRBV9 with TRBJ2-6; D is unclear. In germline, CDR1 is SGDLS, CDR2 YYNGEE. V was clipped by 0 bases and J by 1 base, with 2 bases between them. The CDR3 is made up of 14 amino acids. The CDR3 protein is CASSVDSGANVLTF. Here the CDR3 DNA reads TGTGCCAGCAGCGTAGATTCTGGGGCCAACGTCCTGACTTTC.

Turning to this clone: At one end the junction does not follow the germline gene, possibly because of a read error. This chain connects TRBV6-5 to TRBJ1-6; 8 bases match TRBD1. The CDR3 loop spans 14 amino acids. Germline V CDR1 and CDR2: MNHEY, SVGAGI. CDR3 nucleotides: TGTGCCAGCACTTACAGGGGGAATAATTCACCCCTCCACTTT. Translation: CASTYRGNNSPLHF.